This T cell receptor (beta chain) was profiled in a study of molecular identifiers for immune sequencing clone quantification. Notes on the study in general: Clones exceeding 20 RNA copies carried over 97% of effector molecules but under 1% of naive-cell molecules. Reportedly, one cell's Jurkat TCR RNA was detected within 1,100,000 naive CD8 cells. Identical TCR molecules that share a barcode could lead to an underestimation of highly expanded clone sizes.

TCRdb re-called the PCR reads through MiXCR, storing one row per CDR3 protein. In the table there are about 320,000 distinct CDR3 sequences, 20% to 25% of which are singletons. Trimming took off 2 bases at V and 4 bases at J, with 6 bases between the two ends. The CDR3 totals 12 residues. The germline V gene encodes CDR1 LNHDA and CDR2 SQIVND (reference sequence). This clonotype was observed at least ten times. Its cognate antigen is unknown. This clonotype was obtained from a human donor in good health. Some libraries in this study had Jurkat cell RNA spiked in. The chain joins TRBV19 to TRBJ2-7, with no clear D. The sequenced material came from naive CD8+ T cells from blood, with Jurkat cell RNA spiked in. Subset indicated: FACS-sorted CD8+CD4-CCR7+CD45RA+ naive T cells. The CDR3 DNA sequence: TGTGCCAGTAGTATATCTGGATACGAGCAGTACTTC. As protein: CASSISGYEQYF.